The 32 T cell receptor beta chains listed next were all sequenced from one sample in a study of T cell responses to AZD1222 COVID-19 vaccine. Generated by immunoSEQ multiplex PCR, the TCRdb table keeps only in-frame clones and is missing some. The sample contains 85,000 to 100,000 clones, roughly 85% of which appear only once. The sample was peripheral blood, taken on day 0 of AZD1222 vaccination. These TCRs come from an adult in good health.

This rearrangement joins TRBV2 to TRBJ1-2, with 7 bases fitting TRBD1. V shed 6 bases, J shed 5 bases, and the junction held 12 bases outside the gene matches. The V gene's germline CDR1 is SNHLY and CDR2 FYNNEI. CDR3 size: 15 residues. The chain's CDR3 is CASRPTRDSDYGYTF. Written as DNA, the CDR3 is TGTGCCAGCAGACCCACCCGGGACAGTGATTATGGCTACACCTTC.

This clone came up once. The V gene is TRBV5-1, the J gene TRBJ2-3; TRBD1 aligns across 7 bases. V trimming: 7 bases; J trimming: 3 bases; junction bases outside the gene matches: 8. Germline CDR1 SGHRS, CDR2 YFSETQ. The CDR3 sequence is 14 residues long. CDR3 DNA sequence: TGCGCCAGCTGGACAGGTTACGGGACAGATACGCAGTATTTT. Translated: CASWTGYGTDTQYF.

The gene calls are TRBV24-1 and TRBJ1-4; D is unclear. The CDR3 has 16 amino acids. Germline V gene data show CDR1 as KGHDR and CDR2 as SFDVKD. V lost 2 bases and J lost 5, with 14 bases in between. CDR3 amino acids: CATSDYSGAGNEKLFF. CDR3 DNA: TGTGCCACCAGTGATTATTCAGGCGCCGGGAATGAAAAACTGTTTTTT.

CDR3 in amino acids: CASSRGQNNSPLHF. CDR3 DNA: TGTGCCAGCAGCCGTGGGCAGAATAATTCACCCCTCCACTTT. V gene TRBV6-5 combines with J gene TRBJ1-6; D unresolved. The CDR3 has 14 residues. Germline V gives CDR1 MNHEY, CDR2 SVGAGI. V was clipped by 6 bases and J by 5 bases, with 11 bases between them.

The rearrangement joins TRBV12-3 or TRBV12-4 to TRBJ1-4; no clear D gene. Trimming took off 5 bases at V and 4 bases at J, with 8 bases between the two ends. There are 13 residues in the CDR3. CDR3 in DNA: TGTGCCAGCAGTCTGGGATATAATGAAAAACTGTTTTTT. Translated, it gives CASSLGYNEKLFF.

The V call is TRBV4-1, the J call TRBJ2-1; D call uncertain. Germline CDR1 MGHRA, CDR2 YSYEKL. V was trimmed by 1 base and J by 5 bases, leaving 12 bases between them. The CDR3 totals 15 residues. The CDR3 nucleotides read TGCGCCAGCAGCCAAGTAGTGGGATCCAACAATGAGCAGTTCTTC. Its protein product is CASSQVVGSNNEQFF.

As to this clone: The same CDR3 can be traced to other DNA sequences in this sample. CDR3 loop: CASSPGGNTGELFF. The DNA of the CDR3 is TGTGCCAGCTCACCGGGCGGAAATACCGGGGAGCTGTTTTTT. The chain carries TRBV18 and TRBJ2-2; D call uncertain. The ends were cut back, 3 bases at V and 5 bases at J, with 10 bases in the middle. This CDR3 is 14 amino acids long. CDR1 is KGHSH, CDR2 LQKENI, per germline.

J is TRBJ1-1 and V is TRBV6-1; D is undetermined. Germline V gene data show CDR1 as MNHNS and CDR2 as SASEGT. The V and J ends lost 1 base and 5 bases respectively, with 8 bases between them. CDR3 size: 13 residues. Written as DNA, the CDR3 is TGTGCCAGCAGTGAAGGGGGTTGGACTGAAGCTTTCTTT. It yields the protein CASSEGGWTEAFF.

This sequence joins TRBV13 and TRBJ2-1, with D uncertain. This CDR3 region has 15 residues. Germline V gives CDR1 PRHDT, CDR2 FYEKMQ (reference sequence). Trimming took 4 bases from V and 0 from J, leaving 10 bases between them. The CDR3: CASSSDRSSYNEQFF. In nucleotides, the CDR3 is TGTGCCAGCAGCTCCGACCGGAGCTCCTACAATGAGCAGTTCTTC.

The chain has TRBV27 and TRBJ2-3; D might be TRBD2 (6 bases). The germline gives CDR1 MNHEY, CDR2 SMNVEV (reference sequence). Trimming removed 8 bases at V and 0 bases at J, with 15 bases between. This CDR3 spans 15 amino acids. The CDR3 loop reads CASCLASGSTDTQYF. CDR3 coding DNA: TGTGCCAGCTGCCTTGCGAGCGGGAGCACAGATACGCAGTATTTT.

J is TRBJ2-7 and V is TRBV2; TRBD1 agrees at 10 bases. The CDR3 totals 12 residues. V lost 6 bases to trimming and J lost 6 bases; unmatched junction nucleotides: 2. Germline V gives CDR1 SNHLY, CDR2 FYNNEI. CDR3 protein: CASRGTGVEQYF. The CDR3 DNA follows: TGTGCCAGCAGGGGGACAGGGGTCGAGCAGTACTTC.

In its sample, this clone was seen a few times. This CDR3 is also generated by other DNA sequences in the sample. This rearrangement joins TRBV30 to TRBJ2-5; TRBD1 or TRBD2 may be the D gene (5 bases each). Trimming shortened V by 2 bases and J by 1 base, and 8 bases separated the two germline ends. The germline CDR1 and CDR2 sequences are GTSNPN and SVGIG (reference sequence). The CDR3 totals 13 residues. CDR3 nucleotide sequence: TGTGCCTGGAGTCTTGGGGGCCAAGAGACCCAGTACTTC. Its translation: CAWSLGGQETQYF. Together with reference TRBV30 and TRBJ2-5, the CDR3 gives the full variable domain: SQTIHQWPATLVQPVGSPLSLECTVEGTSNPNLYWYRQAAGRGLQLLFYSVGIGQISSEVPQNLSASRPQDRQFILSSKKLLLSDSGFYLCAWSLGGQETQYFGPGTRLLVL.

V and J are TRBV30 and TRBJ1-2; D is unclear. Trimming took off 8 bases at V and 2 bases at J, with 12 bases between the two ends. CDR1 and CDR2 (germline): GTSNPN, SVGIG (reference sequence). This CDR3 contains 12 residues. CDR3 region: CAQQAGNYGYTF. The CDR3 DNA reads TGTGCCCAGCAGGCGGGGAACTATGGCTACACCTTC.

The V and J genes are TRBV15 and TRBJ2-6; no reliable D call. The germline gives CDR1 LNHNV, CDR2 YYDKDF (reference sequence). Trimming left V 8 bases short and J 0 bases short, with 2 bases between. CDR3 size: 12 residues. The CDR3 reads CATSSGANVLTF. The CDR3 DNA reads as TGTGCCACCTCCTCTGGGGCCAACGTCCTGACTTTC.

Only one count was recorded for this clone. V usage is TRBV18 and J usage is TRBJ2-3, with D possibly matching TRBD2 (6 bases). CDR1 is KGHSH, CDR2 LQKENI, per germline. The length of the CDR3 is 15 residues. V lost 3 bases and J 1 base, leaving 11 bases between the germline ends. CDR3 region: CASSPLGGGTDTQYF. The CDR3 nucleotides read TGTGCCAGCTCACCGTTGGGAGGTGGCACAGATACGCAGTATTTT. Variable domain in full (rest from reference TRBV18 and TRBJ2-3): NAGVMQNPRHLVRRRGQEARLRCSPMKGHSHVYWYRQLPEEGLKFMVYLQKENIIDESGMPKERFSAEFPKEGPSILRIQQVVRGDSAAYFCASSPLGGGTDTQYFGPGTRLTVL.

This clone was picked up one time. The rearrangement links TRBV7-8 to TRBJ1-5, with D unclear. Germline CDR1 SGHVS, CDR2 FQNEAQ. The CDR3 is 14 residues long. V lost 0 bases and J 4 bases, leaving 7 bases between the germline ends. In DNA, the CDR3 is TGTGCCAGCAGCTTAGCGCAAGGGAATCAGCCCCAGCATTTT. Protein product: CASSLAQGNQPQHF.

This clone is a singleton in its sample. CDR3 coding DNA: TGTGCCAGCAGTGAGCGCCTGCTGCAGGGGAGCGGGAATGAGCAGTTCTTC. This codes for CASSERLLQGSGNEQFF. J is TRBJ2-1 and V is TRBV6-2 or TRBV6-3; D is perhaps TRBD1 or TRBD2 (6 bases each). V lost 5 bases and J 7 bases, leaving 24 bases between the germline ends. The CDR3 has 17 amino acids. Per germline, CDR1 MNHEY and CDR2 SVGEGT.

J is TRBJ1-4 and V is TRBV2; 10 bases are a match to TRBD1. CDR1 and CDR2 from the germline V gene are SNHLY and FYNNEI. This CDR3 has 14 amino acids. Trimming cost V 5 bases and J 8 bases; bases outside gene matches: 5. CDR3 amino acids: CASSKDRGNEKLFF. CDR3 nucleotides: TGTGCCAGCAGTAAGGACAGGGGGAACGAAAAACTGTTTTTT.

The CDR3 DNA reads TGTGCCAGCAGCAACTTCTATGGAGATACGCAGTATTTT. It translates to CASSNFYGDTQYF. J is TRBJ2-3 and V is TRBV7-9; the D is unclear. This CDR3 has 13 residues. V was trimmed by 5 bases and J by 5 bases, leaving 11 bases between them. Germline V gene data show CDR1 as SEHNR and CDR2 as FQNEAQ (reference sequence). Supplemented by reference TRBV7-9 and TRBJ2-3, the full variable domain reads DTGVSQNPRHKITKRGQNVTFRCDPISEHNRLYWYRQTLGQGPEFLTYFQNEAQLEKSRLLSDRFSAERPKGSFSTLEIQRTEQGDSAMYLCASSNFYGDTQYFGPGTRLTVL.

This clone was detected only once. The chain has TRBV27 and TRBJ2-3, with D hard to call. Germline assignment: CDR1 MNHEY and CDR2 SMNVEV (reference sequence). CDR3 length: 13 residues. V lost 0 bases and J 6 bases, leaving 7 bases between the germline ends. CDR3 DNA sequence: TGTGCCAGCAGTTTATCCCCCCATGATACGCAGTATTTT. This translates into CASSLSPHDTQYF.

The gene calls are TRBV27 and TRBJ2-3; D is unresolved. Trimming removed 2 bases at V and 2 bases at J, with 8 bases between. This CDR3 is 14 amino acids long. Germline CDR1 is MNHEY and CDR2 is SMNVEV (reference sequence). As DNA, the CDR3 is TGTGCCAGCAGTTTAGCCCAGATCACAGATACGCAGTATTTT. Translation: CASSLAQITDTQYF.

The chain employs TRBV7-2 and TRBJ2-1, with TRBD2 matching 9 bases. The trim removed 7 bases at V and 4 bases at J, leaving 11 bases unmatched. In germline, CDR1 is SGHTA, CDR2 FQGNSA. The CDR3 length is 16 residues. The CDR3 nucleotides are TGTGCCAGCATAGGTGGGGCGGGAGGGCCTTACAATGAGCAGTTCTTC. Its translation is CASIGGAGGPYNEQFF.

This clone was recorded only once. Here the CDR3 reads CASSFYNSDRGNQPQHF. CDR3 nucleotides: TGTGCCAGCAGCTTCTACAACTCGGACAGGGGCAATCAGCCCCAGCATTTT. V is TRBV7-8 and J is TRBJ1-5; 8 nucleotides line up with TRBD1. Germline V gives CDR1 SGHVS, CDR2 FQNEAQ. The CDR3 has 17 amino acids. V lost 3 bases to trimming and J lost 2 bases; unmatched junction nucleotides: 9.

This sequence joins TRBV5-8 and TRBJ2-1, with D perhaps matching TRBD2 (6 bases). The V end lost 4 bases, the J end lost 12 bases, and 14 bases lay between the germline ends. The CDR3 runs to 12 residues. Germline-derived CDR1 and CDR2 are SGHTS and YDEGEE. CDR3 loop: CASSTGTSTQFF. The CDR3 nucleotides read TGTGCCAGCAGCACTGGGACTTCGACGCAGTTCTTC.

This clone was seen a handful of times. The V call is TRBV25-1, the J call TRBJ2-2; perhaps TRBD1 as D (6 bases). This CDR3 has 14 amino acids. Trimming left V 8 bases short and J 6 bases short, with 16 bases between. CDR1 and CDR2 from the germline V gene are MGHDK and SYGVNS. The CDR3 region is CASQEGGRSGELFF. The DNA of the CDR3 is TGTGCCAGCCAAGAAGGGGGACGTTCCGGGGAGCTGTTTTTT. Full variable domain (missing parts from reference TRBV25-1 and TRBJ2-2): EADIYQTPRYLVIGTGKKITLECSQTMGHDKMYWYQQDPGMELHLIHYSYGVNSTEKGDLSSESTVSRIRTEHFPLTLESARPSHTSQYLCASQEGGRSGELFFGEGSRLTVL.

The chain recombines TRBV7-9 with TRBJ1-1, with D possibly TRBD1 on 5 matching bases. V was trimmed by 5 bases and J by 5 bases, leaving 30 bases between them. The germline CDR1 and CDR2 sequences are SEHNR and FQNEAQ (reference sequence). The CDR3 totals 19 residues. The CDR3 DNA sequence: TGTGCCAGCAGCCCCAGGTCGAGAGCCGGGGCCGGGGAGGGTACTGAAGCTTTCTTT. Residues: CASSPRSRAGAGEGTEAFF. The full variable domain, with the rest looked up from reference TRBV7-9 and TRBJ1-1, is DTGVSQNPRHKITKRGQNVTFRCDPISEHNRLYWYRQTLGQGPEFLTYFQNEAQLEKSRLLSDRFSAERPKGSFSTLEIQRTEQGDSAMYLCASSPRSRAGAGEGTEAFFGQGTRLTVV.

V and J are TRBV30 and TRBJ2-7; D is perhaps TRBD2 (5 bases). Deletions cut 2 bases from V and 0 bases from J, with 14 bases between. Per germline, CDR1 GTSNPN and CDR2 SVGIG (reference sequence). There are 15 residues in the CDR3. In DNA, the CDR3 is TGTGCCTGGAGTCTCCGGACTGGCAGCTCCTACGAGCAGTACTTC. Its translation: CAWSLRTGSSYEQYF.

The chain joins TRBV10-3 to TRBJ1-3; no reliable D call. The CDR3 consists of 14 residues. V lost 10 bases to trimming and J lost 1 base, with 14 bases between them. Germline CDR1 ENHRY, CDR2 SYGVKD. The CDR3 protein is CATRPPGSGNTIYF. In DNA form, the CDR3 reads TGTGCCACCCGACCCCCAGGTTCTGGAAACACCATATATTTT.

The gene calls are TRBV18 and TRBJ2-7, with D perhaps matching TRBD2 (5 bases). Germline CDR1 and CDR2: KGHSH and LQKENI. This CDR3 comprises 15 residues. Trimming stripped 3 bases from V and 1 base from J, with 13 bases between. The CDR3 here is CASSPSRAESYEQYF. The CDR3 DNA sequence: TGTGCCAGCTCACCTTCTCGAGCGGAATCCTACGAGCAGTACTTC.

The rearrangement links TRBV5-4 to TRBJ1-6; D gene ambiguous. The CDR3 spans 13 residues. Germline assignment: CDR1 SGHNT and CDR2 YYREEE (reference sequence). Trimming pared 7 bases from V and 0 bases from J, leaving 5 bases between. CDR3: CASGTSYNSPLHF. CDR3 DNA sequence: TGTGCCAGCGGCACCTCCTATAATTCACCCCTCCACTTT.

The chain's CDR3 is CASSPRLRDSPYEQYF. CDR3 nucleotides: TGTGCCAGCAGCCCCAGACTCCGGGACTCGCCCTACGAGCAGTACTTC. V is TRBV9 and J is TRBJ2-7; D perhaps matches TRBD2 (6 bases). CDR1 is SGDLS, CDR2 YYNGEE, per germline. CDR3 size: 16 residues. The V end lost 4 bases, the J end lost 2 bases, and 19 bases lay between the germline ends.

This clone was seen only a few times. This sequence joins TRBV7-9 and TRBJ1-1; D possibly corresponds to TRBD1 (5 bases). This CDR3 contains 13 residues. V lost 4 bases and J 10 bases, leaving 16 bases between the germline ends. Germline CDR1 SEHNR, CDR2 FQNEAQ (reference sequence). The CDR3 nucleotides are TGTGCCAGCAGCTCACCCCCCGGGGGGAGAGCTTTCTTT. Its protein is CASSSPPGGRAFF. Drawing the rest from reference TRBV7-9 and TRBJ1-1, the complete variable domain is DTGVSQNPRHKITKRGQNVTFRCDPISEHNRLYWYRQTLGQGPEFLTYFQNEAQLEKSRLLSDRFSAERPKGSFSTLEIQRTEQGDSAMYLCASSSPPGGRAFFGQGTRLTVV.